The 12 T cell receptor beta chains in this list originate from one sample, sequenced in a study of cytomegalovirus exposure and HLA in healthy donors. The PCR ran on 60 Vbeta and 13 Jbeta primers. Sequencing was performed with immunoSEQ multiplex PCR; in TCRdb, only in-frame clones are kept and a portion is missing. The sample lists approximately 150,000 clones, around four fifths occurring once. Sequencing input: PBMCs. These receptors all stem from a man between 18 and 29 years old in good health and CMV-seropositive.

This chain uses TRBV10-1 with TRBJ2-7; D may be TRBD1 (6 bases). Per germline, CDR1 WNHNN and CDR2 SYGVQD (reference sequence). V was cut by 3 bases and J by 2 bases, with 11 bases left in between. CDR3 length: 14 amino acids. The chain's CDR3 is CASSELDSPYEQYF. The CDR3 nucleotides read TGCGCCAGCAGTGAACTGGACAGTCCCTACGAGCAGTACTTC.

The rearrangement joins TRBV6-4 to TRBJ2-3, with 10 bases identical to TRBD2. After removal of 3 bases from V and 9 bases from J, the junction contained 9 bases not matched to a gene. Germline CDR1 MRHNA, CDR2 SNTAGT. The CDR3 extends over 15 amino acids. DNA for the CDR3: TGTGCCAGCAGTGAAGCGGGAGGGTTTGTAGACACGCAGTATTTT. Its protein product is CASSEAGGFVDTQYF.

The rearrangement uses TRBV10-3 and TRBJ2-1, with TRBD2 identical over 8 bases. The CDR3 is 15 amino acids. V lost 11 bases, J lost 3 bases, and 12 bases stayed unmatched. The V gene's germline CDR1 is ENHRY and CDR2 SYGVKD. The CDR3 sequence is CAVKGLVGYYNEQFF. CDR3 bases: TGTGCCGTCAAGGGACTAGTGGGGTACTACAATGAGCAGTTCTTC.

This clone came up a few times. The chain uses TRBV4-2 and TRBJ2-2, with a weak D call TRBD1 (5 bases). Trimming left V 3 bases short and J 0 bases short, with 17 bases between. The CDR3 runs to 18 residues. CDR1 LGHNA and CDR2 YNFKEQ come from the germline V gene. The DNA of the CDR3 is TGTGCCAGCAGCCACAGATTGATGACAGCTTCGAACACCGGGGAGCTGTTTTTT. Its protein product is CASSHRLMTASNTGELFF.

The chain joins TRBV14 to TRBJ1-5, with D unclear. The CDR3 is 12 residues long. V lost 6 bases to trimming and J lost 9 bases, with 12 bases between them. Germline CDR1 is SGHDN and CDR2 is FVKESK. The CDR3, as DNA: TGTGCCAGCAGTTATCACGGAGGGCCCCAGCATTTT. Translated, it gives CASSYHGGPQHF. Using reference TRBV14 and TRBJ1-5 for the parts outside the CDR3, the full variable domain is EAGVTQFPSHSVIEKGQTVTLRCDPISGHDNLYWYRRVMGKEIKFLLHFVKESKQDESGMPNNRFLAERTGGTYSTLKVQPAELEDSGVYFCASSYHGGPQHFGDGTRLSIL.

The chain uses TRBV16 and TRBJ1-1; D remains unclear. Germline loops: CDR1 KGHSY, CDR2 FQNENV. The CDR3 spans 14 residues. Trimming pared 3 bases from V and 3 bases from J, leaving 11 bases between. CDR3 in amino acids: CASSQRVLDTEAFF. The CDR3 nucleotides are TGTGCCAGCAGCCAGCGGGTACTGGACACTGAAGCTTTCTTT.

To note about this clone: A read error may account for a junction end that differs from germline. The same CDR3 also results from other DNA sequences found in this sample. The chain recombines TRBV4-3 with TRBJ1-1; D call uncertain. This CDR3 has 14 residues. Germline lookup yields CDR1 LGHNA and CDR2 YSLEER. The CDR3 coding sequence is TGCGCCAGTAGCCAAGATCCTATGAACACTGAAGCTTTCTTT. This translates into CASSQDPMNTEAFF.

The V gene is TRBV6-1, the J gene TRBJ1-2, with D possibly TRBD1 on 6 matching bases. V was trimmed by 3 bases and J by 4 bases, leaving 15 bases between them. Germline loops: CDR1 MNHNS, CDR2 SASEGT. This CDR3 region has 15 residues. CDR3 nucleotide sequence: TGTGCCAGCAGTGATTGGATACAGGGACCCTATGGCTACACCTTC. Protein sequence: CASSDWIQGPYGYTF.

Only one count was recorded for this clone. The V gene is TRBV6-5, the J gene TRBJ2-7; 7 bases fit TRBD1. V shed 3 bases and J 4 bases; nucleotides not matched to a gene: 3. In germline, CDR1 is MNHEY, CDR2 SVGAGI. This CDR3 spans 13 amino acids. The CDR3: CASSYEGAYEQYF. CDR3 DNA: TGTGCCAGCAGTTATGAGGGGGCTTACGAGCAGTACTTC.

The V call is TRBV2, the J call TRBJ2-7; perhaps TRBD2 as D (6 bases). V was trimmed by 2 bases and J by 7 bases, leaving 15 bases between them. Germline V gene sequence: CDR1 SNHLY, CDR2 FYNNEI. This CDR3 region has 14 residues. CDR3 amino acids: CASSEWRGPGEQYF. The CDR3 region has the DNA TGTGCCAGCAGTGAATGGAGGGGCCCCGGAGAGCAGTACTTC. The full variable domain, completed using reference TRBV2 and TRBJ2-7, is EPEVTQTPSHQVTQMGQEVILRCVPISNHLYFYWYRQILGQKVEFLVSFYNNEISEKSEIFDDQFSVERPDGSNFTLKIRSTKLEDSAMYFCASSEWRGPGEQYFGPGTRLTVT.

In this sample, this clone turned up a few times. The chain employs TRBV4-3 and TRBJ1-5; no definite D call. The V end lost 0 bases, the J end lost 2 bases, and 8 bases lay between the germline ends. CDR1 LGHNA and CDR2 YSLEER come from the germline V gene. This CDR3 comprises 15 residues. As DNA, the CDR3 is TGCGCCAGCAGCCAAGATCCGGCGGGCAATCAGCCCCAGCATTTT. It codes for CASSQDPAGNQPQHF.

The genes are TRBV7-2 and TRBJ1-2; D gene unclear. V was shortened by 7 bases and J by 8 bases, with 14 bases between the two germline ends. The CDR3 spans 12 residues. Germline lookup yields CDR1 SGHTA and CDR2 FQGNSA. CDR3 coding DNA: TGTGCCAGCACGCATTTGGCATTGGGCTACACCTTC. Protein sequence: CASTHLALGYTF. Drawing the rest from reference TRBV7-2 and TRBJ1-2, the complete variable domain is GAGVSQSPSNKVTEKGKDVELRCDPISGHTALYWYRQSLGQGLEFLIYFQGNSAPDKSGLPSDRFSAERTGGSVSTLTIQRTQQEDSAVYLCASTHLALGYTFGSGTRLTVV.